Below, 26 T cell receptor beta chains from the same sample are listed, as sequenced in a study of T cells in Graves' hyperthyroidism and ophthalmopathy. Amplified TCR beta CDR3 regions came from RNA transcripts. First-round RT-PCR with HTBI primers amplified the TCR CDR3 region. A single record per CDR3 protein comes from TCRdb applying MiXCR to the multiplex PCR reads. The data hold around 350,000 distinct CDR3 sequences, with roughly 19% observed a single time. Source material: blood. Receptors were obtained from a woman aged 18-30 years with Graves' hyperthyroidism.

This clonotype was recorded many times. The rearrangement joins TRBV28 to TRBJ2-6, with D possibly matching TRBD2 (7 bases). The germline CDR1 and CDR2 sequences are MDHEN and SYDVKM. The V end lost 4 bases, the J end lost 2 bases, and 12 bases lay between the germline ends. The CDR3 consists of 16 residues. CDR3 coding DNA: TGTGCCAGCAGTTCGGGGGGCGAGGCTGGGGCCAACGTCCTGACTTTC. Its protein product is CASSSGGEAGANVLTF.

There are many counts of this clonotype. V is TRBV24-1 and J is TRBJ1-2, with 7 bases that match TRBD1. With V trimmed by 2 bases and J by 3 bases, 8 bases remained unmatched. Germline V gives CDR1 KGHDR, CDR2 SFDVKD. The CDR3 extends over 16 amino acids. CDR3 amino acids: CATSDWDSPTYYGYTF. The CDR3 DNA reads TGTGCCACCAGTGATTGGGACAGCCCGACGTACTATGGCTACACCTTC.

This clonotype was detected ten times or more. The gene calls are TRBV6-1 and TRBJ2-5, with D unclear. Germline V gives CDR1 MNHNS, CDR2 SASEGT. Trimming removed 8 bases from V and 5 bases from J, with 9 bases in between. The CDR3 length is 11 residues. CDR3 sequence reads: CASALGETQYF. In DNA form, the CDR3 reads TGTGCCAGCGCCCTGGGGGAGACCCAGTACTTC.

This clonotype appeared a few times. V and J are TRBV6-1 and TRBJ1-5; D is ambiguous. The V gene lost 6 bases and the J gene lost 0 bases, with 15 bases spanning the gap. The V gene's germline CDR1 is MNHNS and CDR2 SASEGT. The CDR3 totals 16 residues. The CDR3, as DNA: TGTGCCAGCAGGAAACCCCGGGAGCATAGCAATCAGCCCCAGCATTTT. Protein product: CASRKPREHSNQPQHF.

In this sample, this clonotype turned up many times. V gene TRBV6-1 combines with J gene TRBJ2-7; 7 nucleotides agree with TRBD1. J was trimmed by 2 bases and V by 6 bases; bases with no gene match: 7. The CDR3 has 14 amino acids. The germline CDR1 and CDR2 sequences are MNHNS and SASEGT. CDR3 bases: TGTGCCAGCAGGAAGACAGGGACGCCCTACGAGCAGTACTTC. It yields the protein CASRKTGTPYEQYF.

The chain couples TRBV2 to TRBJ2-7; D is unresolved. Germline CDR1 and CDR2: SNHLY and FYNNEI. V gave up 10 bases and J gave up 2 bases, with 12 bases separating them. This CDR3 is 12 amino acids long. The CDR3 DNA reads TGTGCCACCAAGCCCTTTACCTACGAGCAGTACTTC. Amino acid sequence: CATKPFTYEQYF. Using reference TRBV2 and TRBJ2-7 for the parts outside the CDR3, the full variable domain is EPEVTQTPSHQVTQMGQEVILRCVPISNHLYFYWYRQILGQKVEFLVSFYNNEISEKSEIFDDQFSVERPDGSNFTLKIRSTKLEDSAMYFCATKPFTYEQYFGPGTRLTVT.

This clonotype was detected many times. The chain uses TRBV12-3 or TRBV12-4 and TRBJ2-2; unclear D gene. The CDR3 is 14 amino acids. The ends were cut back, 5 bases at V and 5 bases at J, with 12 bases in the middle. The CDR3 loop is CASSPPSLTGELFF. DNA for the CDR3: TGTGCCAGCAGTCCACCCTCGTTGACCGGGGAGCTGTTTTTT.

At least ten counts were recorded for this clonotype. CDR3 loop: CASSRVVGTEAFF. Written as DNA, the CDR3 is TGTGCCAGCAGCCGAGTAGTGGGGACTGAAGCTTTCTTT. The chain combines TRBV7-2 with TRBJ1-1; D not resolved. Germline V CDR1 and CDR2: SGHTA, FQGNSA. V was pared by 5 bases and J by 5 bases, with 12 bases between. There are 13 residues in the CDR3.

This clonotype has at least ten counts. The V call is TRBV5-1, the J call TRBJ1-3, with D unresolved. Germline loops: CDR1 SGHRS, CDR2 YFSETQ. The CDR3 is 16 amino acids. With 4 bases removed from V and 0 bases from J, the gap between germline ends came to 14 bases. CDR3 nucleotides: TGCGCCAGCAGCCCCTACAATCAGGCCTCTGGAAACACCATATATTTT. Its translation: CASSPYNQASGNTIYF.

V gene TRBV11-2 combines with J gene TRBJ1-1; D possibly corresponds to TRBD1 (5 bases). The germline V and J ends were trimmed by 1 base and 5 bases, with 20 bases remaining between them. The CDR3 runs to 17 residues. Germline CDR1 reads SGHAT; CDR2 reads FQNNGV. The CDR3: CASSLGGLKGWLTEAFF. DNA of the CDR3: TGTGCCAGCAGCTTAGGGGGTCTCAAGGGGTGGCTGACTGAAGCTTTCTTT.

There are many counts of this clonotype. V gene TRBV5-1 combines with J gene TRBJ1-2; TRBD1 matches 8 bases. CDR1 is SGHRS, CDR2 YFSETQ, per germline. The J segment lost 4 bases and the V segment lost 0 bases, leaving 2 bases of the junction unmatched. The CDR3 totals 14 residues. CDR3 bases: TGCGCCAGCAGCTTGGACAGGGGGTTCTATGGCTACACCTTC. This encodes CASSLDRGFYGYTF.

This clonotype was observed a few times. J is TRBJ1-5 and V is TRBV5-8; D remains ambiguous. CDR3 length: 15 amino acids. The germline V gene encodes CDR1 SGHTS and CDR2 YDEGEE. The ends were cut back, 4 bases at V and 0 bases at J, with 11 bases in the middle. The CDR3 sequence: CASSHGRYSNQPQHF. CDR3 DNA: TGTGCCAGCAGCCACGGGAGATATAGCAATCAGCCCCAGCATTTT.

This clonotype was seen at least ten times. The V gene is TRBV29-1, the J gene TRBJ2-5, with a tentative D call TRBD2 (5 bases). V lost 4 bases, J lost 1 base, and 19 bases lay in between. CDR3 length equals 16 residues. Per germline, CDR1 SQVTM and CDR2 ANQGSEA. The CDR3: CSVVGSPGGLQETQYF. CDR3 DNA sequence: TGCAGCGTTGTGGGCTCCCCGGGCGGGCTCCAAGAGACCCAGTACTTC.

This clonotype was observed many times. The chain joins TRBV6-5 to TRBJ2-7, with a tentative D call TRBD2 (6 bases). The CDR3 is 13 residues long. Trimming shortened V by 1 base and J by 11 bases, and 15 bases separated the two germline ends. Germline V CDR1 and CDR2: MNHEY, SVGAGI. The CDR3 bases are TGTGCCAGCAGTTACTGGCGGGACGGCGAAAAGTACTTC. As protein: CASSYWRDGEKYF.

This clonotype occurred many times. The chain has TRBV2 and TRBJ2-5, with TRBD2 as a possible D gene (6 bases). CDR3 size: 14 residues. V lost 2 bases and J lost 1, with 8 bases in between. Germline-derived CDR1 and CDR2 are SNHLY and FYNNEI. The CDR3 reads CASSERTTQETQYF. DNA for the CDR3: TGTGCCAGCAGTGAAAGGACTACCCAAGAGACCCAGTACTTC.

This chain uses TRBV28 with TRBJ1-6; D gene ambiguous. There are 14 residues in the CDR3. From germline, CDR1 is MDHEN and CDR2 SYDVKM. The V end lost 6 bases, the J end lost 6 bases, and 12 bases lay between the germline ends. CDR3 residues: CASSLRAINSPLHF. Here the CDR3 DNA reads TGTGCCAGCAGCCTCCGGGCGATTAATTCACCCCTCCACTTT.

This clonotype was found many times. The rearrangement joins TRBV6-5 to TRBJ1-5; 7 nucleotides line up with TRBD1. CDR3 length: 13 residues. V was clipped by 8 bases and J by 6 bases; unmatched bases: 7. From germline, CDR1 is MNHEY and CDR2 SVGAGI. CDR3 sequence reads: CASGDRLGQPQHF. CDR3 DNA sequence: TGTGCCAGCGGGGACAGATTAGGTCAGCCCCAGCATTTT.

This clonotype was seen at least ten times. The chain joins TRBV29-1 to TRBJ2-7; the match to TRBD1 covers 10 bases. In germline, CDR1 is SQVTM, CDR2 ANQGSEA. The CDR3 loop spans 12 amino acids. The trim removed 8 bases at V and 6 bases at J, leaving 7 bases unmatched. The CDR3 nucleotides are TGCAGCACCGGACAGGGGGTTTCCGAGCAGTACTTC. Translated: CSTGQGVSEQYF.

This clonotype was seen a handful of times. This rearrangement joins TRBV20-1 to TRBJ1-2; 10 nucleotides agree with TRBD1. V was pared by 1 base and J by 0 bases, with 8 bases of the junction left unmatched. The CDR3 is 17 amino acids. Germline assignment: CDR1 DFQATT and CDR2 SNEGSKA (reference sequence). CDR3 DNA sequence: TGCAGTGCTAGAGGGGGCCGGGACAGGGGTTCTAACTATGGCTACACCTTC. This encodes CSARGGRDRGSNYGYTF.

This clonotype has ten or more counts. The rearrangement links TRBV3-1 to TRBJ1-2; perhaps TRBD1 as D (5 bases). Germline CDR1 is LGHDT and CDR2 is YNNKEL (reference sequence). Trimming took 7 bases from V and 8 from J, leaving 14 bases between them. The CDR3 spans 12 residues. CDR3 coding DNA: TGTGCCAGCAATATAAGGGGAAGCGGCTACACCTTC. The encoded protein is CASNIRGSGYTF.

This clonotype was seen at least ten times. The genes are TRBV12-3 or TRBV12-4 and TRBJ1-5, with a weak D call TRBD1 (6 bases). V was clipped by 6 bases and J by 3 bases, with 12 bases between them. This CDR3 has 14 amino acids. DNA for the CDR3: TGTGCCAGCAGCCTAGGGGGAGCCAATCAGCCCCAGCATTTT. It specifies CASSLGGANQPQHF.

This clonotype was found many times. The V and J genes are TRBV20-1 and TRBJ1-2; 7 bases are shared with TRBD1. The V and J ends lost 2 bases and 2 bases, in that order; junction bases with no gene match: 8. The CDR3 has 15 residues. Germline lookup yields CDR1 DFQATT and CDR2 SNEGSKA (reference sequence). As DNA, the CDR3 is TGCAGTGCTAGATCACGGACAGGATTAAACTATGGCTACACCTTC. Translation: CSARSRTGLNYGYTF.

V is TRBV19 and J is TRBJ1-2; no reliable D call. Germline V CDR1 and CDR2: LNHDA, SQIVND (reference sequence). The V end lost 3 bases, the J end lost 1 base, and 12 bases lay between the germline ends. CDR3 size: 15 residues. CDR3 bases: TGTGCCAGTAGTATGGGCCTGCGAATTAACTATGGCTACACCTTC. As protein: CASSMGLRINYGYTF.

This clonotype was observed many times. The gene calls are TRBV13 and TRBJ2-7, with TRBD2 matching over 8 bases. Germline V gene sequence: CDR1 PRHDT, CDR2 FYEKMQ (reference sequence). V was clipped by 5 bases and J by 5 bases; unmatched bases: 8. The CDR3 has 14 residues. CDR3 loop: CASSLGLGSDEQYF. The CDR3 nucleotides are TGTGCCAGCAGCCTGGGACTAGGTTCGGACGAGCAGTACTTC. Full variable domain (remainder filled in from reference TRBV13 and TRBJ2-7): AAGVIQSPRHLIKEKRETATLKCYPIPRHDTVYWYQQGPGQDPQFLISFYEKMQSDKGSIPDRFSAQQFSDYHSELNMSSLELGDSALYFCASSLGLGSDEQYFGPGTRLTVT.

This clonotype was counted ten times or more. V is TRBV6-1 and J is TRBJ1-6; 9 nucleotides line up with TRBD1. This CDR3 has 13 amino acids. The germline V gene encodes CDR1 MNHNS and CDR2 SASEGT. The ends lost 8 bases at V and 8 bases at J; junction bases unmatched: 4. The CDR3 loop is CASGTGGYSPLHF. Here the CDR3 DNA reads TGTGCCAGCGGAACAGGGGGCTATTCACCCCTCCACTTT.

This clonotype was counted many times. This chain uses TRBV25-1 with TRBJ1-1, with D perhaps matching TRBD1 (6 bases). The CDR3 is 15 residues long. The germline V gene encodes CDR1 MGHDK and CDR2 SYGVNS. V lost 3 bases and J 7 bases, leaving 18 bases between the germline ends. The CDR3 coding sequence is TGTGCCAGCAGTGATTCCTTATTTGACAGGCTTGAAGCTTTCTTT. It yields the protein CASSDSLFDRLEAFF.